A selection of T cell receptor beta chains follows, all from one sample in a study of beta chain features in type 1 diabetes. TCRdb's copy holds only in-frame clones and misses some; the assay was immunoSEQ multiplex PCR. This table has under 800,000 clones, 15% to 17% appearing once. Specimen: naive CD4+ T cells from blood. Every receptor here comes from a man between 18 and 35 years old in good health. Each CDR3 is given with its conserved first and last residue. The D gene is left open where the match is weak. Not all rows give a size; the values are once, few, many and, for expanded clones, a class.

>TRBJ1-6|NA|TRBV9|TRBD1
TGTGCCAGCAGCGTAGGTCAGGGGGCGAATTCACCCCTCCACTTT
CASSVGQGANSPLHF
>TRBJ2-2|few|TRBV29-1|TRBD2
TGCAGCGTTGAAACTAGCGGGAGCAGAACCGGGGAGCTGTTTTTT
CSVETSGSRTGELFF
>TRBJ1-6|few|TRBV18|NA
TGTGCCAGCTCACCAGGGGACGGGAATTCACCCCTCCACTTT
CASSPGDGNSPLHF
>TRBJ2-1|few|TRBV7-2|NA
TGTGCCAGCAGCTTAGGAAGGTTAGGTGAGCAGTTCTTC
CASSLGRLGEQFF
>TRBJ1-4|few|TRBV27|TRBD1
TGTGCCAGCGCTGATCAGGGGGGGACTTATGAAAAACTGTTTTTT
CASADQGGTYEKLFF
>TRBJ2-3|few|TRBV2|TRBD2
TGTGCCAGCAGTGAAATTAAGCGGGGGGGCACAGATACGCAGTATTTT
CASSEIKRGGTDTQYF
>TRBJ2-3|few|TRBV4-2|NA
TGTGCCAGCAGCCAATCGAGCGCAACCCACACAGATACGCAGTATTTT
CASSQSSATHTDTQYF
>TRBJ1-1|NA|TRBV27|TRBD1
TGTGCCAGCAGTTCGGACAGGGCGAACACTGAAGCTTTCTTT
CASSSDRANTEAFF
>TRBJ1-5|few|TRBV6-6|NA
TGTGCCAGCAGTTACTCGGCGCAGGCCAATCAGCCCCAGCATTTT
CASSYSAQANQPQHF
>TRBJ1-5|NA|TRBV27|NA
TGTGCCAGCAGTTTCCTCGGGCTAAGCAATCAGCCCCAGCATTTT
CASSFLGLSNQPQHF
>TRBJ2-7|few|TRBV28|NA
TGTGCCAGCGAGGGTCACAAGGGATCCTACGAGCAGTACTTC
CASEGHKGSYEQYF
>TRBJ2-5|NA|TRBV28|NA
TGTGCCAGCAGTCCCGGGATCGGGGTGGGGACCCAGTACTTC
CASSPGIGVGTQYF
>TRBJ2-7|NA|TRBV9|TRBD1
TGTGCCAGCAGCGTAGGTCCGACAGGGGACTACGAGCAGTACTTC
CASSVGPTGDYEQYF
>TRBJ2-2|few|TRBV4-2|NA
TGTGCCAGCAGCCAAGGTCGGGGAGAGGACACCGGGGAGCTGTTTTTT
CASSQGRGEDTGELFF
>TRBJ2-7|NA|TRBV7-2|TRBD1
TGTGCCAGCAGCTTAGGACAGGGGGTAGGGTACGAGCAGTACTTC
CASSLGQGVGYEQYF
>TRBJ2-7|NA|TRBV7-9|NA
TGTGCCAGCAGCCTAGGGACAATCCGCGCTGCCGAGCAGTACTTC
CASSLGTIRAAEQYF
>TRBJ2-1|few|TRBV6-5|NA
TGTGCCAGCAGTTACGAGGCAGCTAGAGTCAATGAGCAGTTCTTC
CASSYEAARVNEQFF
>TRBJ2-3|few|TRBV25-1|TRBD1
TGTGCCAGCGAACAGGGGAGTAGCACAGATACGCAGTATTTT
CASEQGSSTDTQYF
>TRBJ2-4|NA|TRBV30|NA
TGTGCCTGGAGTCCTCGGACCCTCAGGTTGGCCAAAAACATTCAGTACTTC
CAWSPRTLRLAKNIQYF
>TRBJ1-5|NA|TRBV19|NA
TGTGCCAGTAGTTCCTCTCGGGGGCGGGGCAATCAGCCCCAGCATTTT
CASSSSRGRGNQPQHF
>TRBJ1-1|NA|TRBV7-9|NA
TGTGCCAGCAGCCCTGGGGGGGTTTACACTGAAGCTTTCTTT
CASSPGGVYTEAFF
>TRBJ1-5|NA|TRBV27|NA
TGTGCCAGCACGGGGCAGCTTAATCAGCCCCAGCATTTT
CASTGQLNQPQHF
>TRBJ2-5|NA|TRBV28|NA
TGTGCCAGCAGCGTCCCCAGGGCCCCAGAGACCCAGTACTTC
CASSVPRAPETQYF
>TRBJ2-7|few|TRBV7-2|TRBD1
TGTGCCAGCAGCTTAAGACAGGGCCTATACGAGCAGTACTTC
CASSLRQGLYEQYF
>TRBJ1-2|few|TRBV4-2|NA
TGTGCCAGCAGCCCCAGGGAGGGATCCTATGGCTACACCTTC
CASSPREGSYGYTF
>TRBJ2-7|NA|TRBV7-2|NA
TGTGCCAGCAGCTTAGCAGGGTCCTACGAGCAGTACTTC
CASSLAGSYEQYF
>TRBJ2-2|NA|TRBV9|NA
TGTGCCAGCAGCGTAGTCGGACAGCCGAACACCGGGGAGCTGTTTTTT
CASSVVGQPNTGELFF
>TRBJ2-3|few|TRBV7-6|NA
TGTGCGCCACCGAGACGGGGAGATACGCAGTATTTT
CAPPRRGDTQYF
>TRBJ1-5|NA|TRBV5-6|NA
TGTGCCAGCAGCTTCAAGGGGAATCAGCCCCAGCATTTT
CASSFKGNQPQHF
>TRBJ2-7|NA|TRBV7-2|TRBD1
TGTGCCAGCAGCTACCGGGACAGTAGCTCCTACGAGCAGTACTTC
CASSYRDSSSYEQYF
>TRBJ1-3|NA|TRBV5-4|NA
TGTGCCAGCAGCTCACGGGGTAGCTCTGGAAACACCATATATTTT
CASSSRGSSGNTIYF
>TRBJ2-3|few|TRBV4-2|NA
TGTGCCAGCAGCCAGGGTGCGGATACGCAGTATTTT
CASSQGADTQYF
>TRBJ2-1|few|TRBV19|NA
TGTGCCAGTACCCGAGGAGGGTTGAACAATGAGCAGTTCTTC
CASTRGGLNNEQFF
>TRBJ1-5|few|TRBV6-1|NA
TGTGCCAGCAATGGGCAGGGCAGGGACCCCCAGCATTTT
CASNGQGRDPQHF
>TRBJ1-2|few|TRBV5-1|TRBD1
TGCGCCAGCAGCTTGGACAGGGGGAAGCATGGCTACACCTTC
CASSLDRGKHGYTF
>TRBJ2-5|few|TRBV9|NA
TGTGCCAGCAGCGGCGGGACAAACTTCCAAGAGACCCAGTACTTC
CASSGGTNFQETQYF
>TRBJ2-7|few|TRBV6-1|TRBD2
TGTGCCAGCAGTGAGACTAGCGGGAGGCCCTCCTCCTACGAGCAGTACTTC
CASSETSGRPSSYEQYF
>TRBJ1-3|NA|TRBV5-6|NA
TGTGCCAGCAGCTTGAAGGGGGGCTCTGGAAACACCATATATTTT
CASSLKGGSGNTIYF
>TRBJ2-2|NA|TRBV10-3|TRBD2
TGTGCCATCGGGTCAGGTACTAGCGGGGCGAACACCGGGGAGCTGTTTTTT
CAIGSGTSGANTGELFF
>TRBJ2-3|few|TRBV7-2|NA
TGTGCCAGCAGCTTAGATCGTTACACAGATACGCAGTATTTT
CASSLDRYTDTQYF
>TRBJ1-2|few|TRBV18|TRBD1
TGTGCCAGCTCACCTACTGGGACAGAAAACTATGGCTACACCTTC
CASSPTGTENYGYTF
>TRBJ1-2|NA|TRBV7-8|NA
TGTGCCAGCAGCATGCTAAATCGGGACATGGGTTATGGCTACACCTTC
CASSMLNRDMGYGYTF
>TRBJ2-7|few|TRBV7-8|NA
TGTGCCAGCAGCTTAGTTTCGATTACAGCCTGCAACTTC
CASSLVSITACNF
>TRBJ1-1|NA|TRBV30|NA
TGTGCCTGGAGTCGGCTAAGGGGAATGGACACTGAAGCTTTCTTT
CAWSRLRGMDTEAFF
>TRBJ2-2|NA|TRBV5-1|TRBD2
TGCGCCAGCAGCTTGGGCGGGGGAGCGAACACCGGGGAGCTGTTTTTT
CASSLGGGANTGELFF
>TRBJ2-3|NA|TRBV9|TRBD2
TGTGCCAGCAGCAAGAGCGGGGGCGGAGCAGATACGCAGTATTTT
CASSKSGGGADTQYF
>TRBJ2-7|NA|TRBV18|TRBD2
TGTGCCAGCTCGATTAGTGGGACTAGCGGATACTACGAGCAGTACTTC
CASSISGTSGYYEQYF
>TRBJ2-1|NA|TRBV27|NA
TGTGCCAGCAGCCACATCCGGACTGGACCGATTTACAATGAGCAGTTCTTC
CASSHIRTGPIYNEQFF
>TRBJ2-3|NA|TRBV7-3|TRBD2
TGTGCCAGCAGCTTCGGACTAGCGGGAAGGGAAGATACGCAGTATTTT
CASSFGLAGREDTQYF
>TRBJ2-2|NA|TRBV7-3|NA
TGTGCCAGCAGCCGGGACCGGAACACCGGGGAGCTGTTTTTT
CASSRDRNTGELFF
>TRBJ2-7|NA|TRBV5-1|TRBD1
TGCGCCAGCAGTGCGACAGGGCCGGTTTACGAGCAGTACTTC
CASSATGPVYEQYF
>TRBJ2-7|few|TRBV14|TRBD1
TGTGCCAGCAGCCAACCCGGGACAGGGCCCTACGAGCAGTACTTC
CASSQPGTGPYEQYF
>TRBJ2-1|NA|TRBV18|NA
TGTGCCAGCTCACCGGTCGGGTCCTACAATGAGCAGTTCTTC
CASSPVGSYNEQFF
>TRBJ1-1|NA|TRBV29-1|TRBD1
TGCAGCGCTCAGACAGGGTCTCATTCCACTGAAGCTTTCTTT
CSAQTGSHSTEAFF